This section outlines one T cell receptor beta chain sequence together with its context. Germline values: CDR1 SGHAT, CDR2 FQNNGV. With 3 bases clipped from V and 3 bases from J, the junction kept 3 bases outside the gene matches. The CDR3 covers 14 residues. Measured with immunoSEQ multiplex PCR; TCRdb has only the in-frame clones, and not every one. The sample consists of some 110,000 clones, 84% of them appearing once. This sample was taken from a study of T cell responses to AZD1222 COVID-19 vaccine. On the study more broadly: Second doses were pooled across both intervals (about 4 or about 12 weeks).

The chain links TRBV11-2 to TRBJ2-7; 9 bases agree with TRBD1. This specimen consisted of peripheral blood, obtained on day 0 of AZD1222 vaccination. The source of this sequence is an adult in good health. The CDR3 nucleotides read TGTGCCAGCAGCTTGGGACAGGGCCTCTACGAGCAGTACTTC. This codes for CASSLGQGLYEQYF.